Presented here are 19 T cell receptor gamma chains from one specimen sequenced in a study of γδ T cells in repeated Plasmodium falciparum infection (dated by TCRdb to the early 2020s). Vgamma9/Vdelta2+ and Vdelta2-negative gammadelta T cell populations were flow-sorted from peripheral blood mononuclear cells for bulk TCR repertoire analysis. The library was produced with multiplex PCR. Sequenced on an Illumina MiSeq. Clone calls in TCRdb were regenerated from the public reads with CATT, after which identical DNA sequences shared one row. Across this sample there are tens of thousands of gamma-chain clones, with around 2.9% seen only once. The ten largest clonotypes hold about 30% of the sample. The sample consisted of gamma-delta T cells from blood. The receptors were gathered from a pool of human donors (malaria-infected and uninfected, not separated).

This clone has a count of ten or more. A read error may be the cause here, since a much bigger clone is one base away. The sample has other DNA sequences that encode this CDR3 too. The chain employs TRGV3 and TRGJ1 or TRGJ2. The germline CDR1 and CDR2 sequences are VTNTFY and YDVSTARD (reference sequence). The CDR3 runs 13 residues. Trimming cost V 3 bases and J 3 bases; bases outside gene matches: 5. The CDR3 region is CATWDPIYYKKLF. For the CDR3, the DNA is TGTGCCACCTGGGACCCTATTTATTATAAGAAACTCTTT.

This clone was counted ten times or more. The likely explanation is a read error, given a far larger clone one base away. Other DNA sequences of this sample code for an identical CDR3. The chain has TRGV3 and TRGJ1 or TRGJ2. The J gene was not available in TCRdb and was assigned here by matching the DNA to germline segments. J lost 7 bases, V lost 3 bases, and 15 bases had no gene match. Germline V gene data show CDR1 as VTNTFY and CDR2 as YDVSTARD (reference sequence). This CDR3 has 15 residues. The chain's CDR3 is CATWDVGPPYYKKLF. The CDR3 DNA is TGTGCCACCTGGGACGTAGGCCCCCCTTACTATAAGAAACTCTTT.

This clone was observed many times. TCRdb pairs this DNA with a much larger clone's protein that differs at residue 5, likely a read error; the protein shown was translated from the DNA. The chain employs TRGV2 and TRGJP2. Germline V gives CDR1 EGSNGY, CDR2 YDSYNSKV. With 5 bases clipped from V and 2 bases from J, the junction kept 5 bases outside the gene matches. The CDR3 sequence is 14 residues long. CDR3 sequence reads: CATWGGSSDWIKTF. The CDR3 DNA reads as TGTGCCACCTGGGGCGGAAGTAGTGATTGGATCAAGACGTTT.

This clone was observed many times. This sample includes further DNA sequences coding for the same CDR3. V and J are TRGV2 and TRGJ1 or TRGJ2. Germline V CDR1 and CDR2: EGSNGY, YDSYNSKV. The CDR3 runs to 14 residues. V lost 2 bases and J lost 0; bases outside the gene matches: 4. The CDR3 loop is CATWDARNYYKKLF. The CDR3 DNA reads TGTGCCACCTGGGACGCGAGGAATTATTATAAGAAACTCTTT.

This clone occurred many times. TCRdb's entry gives the protein of a much larger clone, which mismatches this DNA's translation at residue 8, likely from a read error; the protein reported here is translated from the DNA. This rearrangement joins TRGV4 to TRGJ1 or TRGJ2. The CDR3 is made up of 12 amino acids. Germline CDR1 is EGSTGY and CDR2 is YDSYTSSV. CDR3 sequence: CATWTNYHKKLF. The CDR3 DNA is TGTGCCACCTGGACCAATTATCATAAGAAACTCTTT.

This clone was seen a handful of times. A far larger clone is one base from this, pointing to a likely read error. Other DNA sequences in the same sample also yield this CDR3. The chain couples TRGV3 to TRGJP1. Germline lookup yields CDR1 VTNTFY and CDR2 YDVSTARD (reference sequence). The CDR3 totals 14 residues. CDR3 sequence (DNA): TGTGCCACCTGGGACAGCCGAACTGGCTGGTTCAAGATATTT. It yields the protein CATWDSRTGWFKIF.

This clone was seen at least ten times. The translation of this DNA and the TCRdb protein of a much larger clone differ at residue 9, probably owing to a read error; the protein shown here is translated from the DNA. The CDR3 reads CALAGLNYHKKLF. The CDR3 bases are TGTGCCCTTGCCGGGCTGAATTATCATAAGAAACTCTTT. V and J are TRGV9 and TRGJ1 or TRGJ2. This CDR3 has 13 amino acids. Germline CDR1 is GITISATS and CDR2 is ISYDGTV (reference sequence).

This clone has at least ten counts. The sample carries other DNA sequences with the same CDR3. V is TRGV2 and J is TRGJ1 or TRGJ2. Germline CDR1 EGSNGY, CDR2 YDSYNSKV. The CDR3 spans 14 residues. Trimming removed 1 base from V and 6 bases from J; junction bases left unmatched: 9. CDR3 nucleotides: TGTGCCACCTGGGACGGCCCTAAGGGTTATAAGAAACTCTTT. Translating gives CATWDGPKGYKKLF.

In this sample, this clone turned up a few times. Translating this DNA gives a protein that differs at residue 7 from the TCRdb one, which belongs to a much larger clone; a read error is likely, and the protein shown is this translation. No call exists for the J gene, whereas the V gene is TRGV3. The length of the CDR3 is 9 residues. Germline lookup yields CDR1 VTNTFY and CDR2 YDVSTARD (reference sequence). In nucleotides, the CDR3 is TGTGCCACCTGTTATAAGAGACTCTTT. Translation: CATCYKRLF.

This clone was seen many times. This DNA's translation differs at residue 9 from TCRdb's protein, which comes from a much larger clone; a read error is likely, and the protein shown is translated from the DNA. The rearrangement uses TRGV9 and TRGJ1 or TRGJ2. TCRdb lists no J gene, so it was determined here by aligning the DNA to germline. The CDR3 is 14 residues long. In germline, CDR1 is GITISATS, CDR2 ISYDGTV (reference sequence). J lost 5 bases, V lost 2 bases, and 9 bases had no gene match. The CDR3 loop is CALWEGKNHYKKLF. CDR3 DNA sequence: TGTGCCTTGTGGGAGGGAAAAAATCATTATAAGAAACTCTTT.

With respect to this clone: This DNA's translation differs at residue 9 from TCRdb's protein, which comes from a much larger clone; a read error is likely, and the protein shown is translated from the DNA. The V call is TRGV8, the J call TRGJ1 or TRGJ2. The CDR3 consists of 14 residues. V shed 0 bases and J 6 bases; nucleotides not matched to a gene: 8. Germline loops: CDR1 VENAVY, CDR2 YDSYNSRV. The CDR3 region has the DNA TGTGCCACCTGGGATAGGCGACGAAGTTATAAGAAACTCTTT. Its protein product is CATWDRRRSYKKLF.

This clone was counted ten times or more. Translating this DNA gives a protein that differs at residue 10 from the TCRdb one, which belongs to a much larger clone; a read error is likely, and the protein shown is this translation. Here the CDR3 DNA reads TGTGCCACCTGGGACAGCCTGAATTATAATAAGAAACTCTTT. Translated: CATWDSLNYNKKLF. The gene calls are TRGV3 and TRGJ1 or TRGJ2. Because TCRdb records no J gene, it was assigned here through a match of the DNA to germline. Germline V gene sequence: CDR1 VTNTFY, CDR2 YDVSTARD (reference sequence). The CDR3 spans 14 residues.

This clone has a count of ten or more. A far larger clone differs by one base, so this is likely a read error. Other nucleotide sequences in the sample specify the same CDR3. The rearrangement joins TRGV9 to TRGJ1 or TRGJ2. TCRdb supplies no J gene; here it was assigned by aligning the nucleotide sequence to germline. CDR1 GITISATS and CDR2 ISYDGTV come from the germline V gene (reference sequence). There are 14 residues in the CDR3. CDR3 protein: CALWEVHPYYKKLF. The CDR3 DNA follows: TGCGCCTTGTGGGAGGTGCATCCTTATTATAAGAAACTCTTT.

This clone was seen a handful of times. Given a far larger clone just one base away, this is likely a sequencing read error. The sample has other DNA sequences that encode this CDR3 too. The V gene is TRGV9, the J gene TRGJ1 or TRGJ2. TCRdb leaves out the J gene; it was filled in here by matching the DNA to germline. CDR1 and CDR2 (germline): GITISATS, ISYDGTV (reference sequence). The CDR3 is 14 amino acids. J was trimmed by 4 bases and V by 2 bases; bases with no gene match: 8. DNA of the CDR3: TGTGCCTTGTGGGAGGAGTGCTCCTATTATAAGAAACTCTTT. The encoded protein is CALWEECSYYKKLF.

Notes on this clone: The protein TCRdb gives is from a much larger clone and does not agree with this DNA's translation at residue 9, likely a read error; the protein shown here comes from the DNA. The chain joins TRGV5 to TRGJ1 or TRGJ2. The J gene was missing in TCRdb and was found by matching the end of the DNA to germline. Unmatched junction bases numbered 15, after V lost 4 bases and J lost 9 bases. Germline CDR1 reads VINAFY; CDR2 reads YDVSNSKD. CDR3 length: 14 residues. The CDR3: CATWEPPDLGKKLF. CDR3 bases: TGTGCCACCTGGGAACCCCCTGACCTTGGTAAGAAACTCTTT.

About this clone itself: The protein recorded in TCRdb matches a much larger clone and deviates from this DNA's translation at residue 9, suggesting a read error; the protein here is obtained by translating the DNA. This chain uses TRGV8 with TRGJ1 or TRGJ2. Matching the DNA to germline supplied the J gene, which TCRdb does not give. The trim removed 4 bases at V and 7 bases at J, leaving 13 bases unmatched. The germline CDR1 and CDR2 sequences are VENAVY and YDSYNSRV. The CDR3 is 14 residues long. CDR3 sequence: CATWDRKNKYKKLF. CDR3 DNA sequence: TGTGCCACCTGGGACCGGAAAAACAAATATAAGAAACTCTTT.

About this clone itself: The mismatch at residue 7 between this DNA's translation and the TCRdb protein of a much larger clone likely reflects a read error; the protein shown is translated from the DNA. The chain links TRGV5 to TRGJ1 or TRGJ2. The V gene end was trimmed by 0 bases and the J gene end by 4 bases; junction bases not matched to a gene: 6. The CDR3 consists of 14 residues. Germline V CDR1 and CDR2: VINAFY, YDVSNSKD. CDR3 region: CATWDRKAYYKKLF. CDR3 sequence (DNA): TGTGCCACCTGGGACAGGAAGGCCTATTATAAGAAACTCTTT.

This clone appeared many times. TCRdb lists the protein of a much larger clone for this DNA, which differs at residue 8, so this is likely a read error; the protein given here is translated from the DNA itself. The V call is TRGV2, the J call TRGJ1 or TRGJ2. Germline CDR1 is EGSNGY and CDR2 is YDSYNSKV. The CDR3 is 14 residues long. The V segment lost 0 bases and the J segment 4 bases; nucleotides outside the gene matches: 6. The CDR3 sequence: CATWDGPLYYKKLF. CDR3 sequence (DNA): TGTGCCACCTGGGACGGGCCGTTGTATTATAAGAAACTCTTT.

Regarding this clone: A far larger clone is only one base removed, so a read error is likely. Within the sample, other DNA sequences also encode this same CDR3. This chain joins TRGV3 and TRGJ1 or TRGJ2. TCRdb records no J gene; here it was assigned by comparing the DNA to germline. V dropped 2 bases and J dropped 7; count of bases not matched to a gene: 14. This CDR3 contains 15 residues. CDR1 and CDR2 (germline): VTNTFY, YDVSTARD (reference sequence). The CDR3 coding sequence is TGTGCCACCTGGGACAAGCCCACCGAGGACTATAAGAAACTCTTT. The encoded protein is CATWDKPTEDYKKLF.